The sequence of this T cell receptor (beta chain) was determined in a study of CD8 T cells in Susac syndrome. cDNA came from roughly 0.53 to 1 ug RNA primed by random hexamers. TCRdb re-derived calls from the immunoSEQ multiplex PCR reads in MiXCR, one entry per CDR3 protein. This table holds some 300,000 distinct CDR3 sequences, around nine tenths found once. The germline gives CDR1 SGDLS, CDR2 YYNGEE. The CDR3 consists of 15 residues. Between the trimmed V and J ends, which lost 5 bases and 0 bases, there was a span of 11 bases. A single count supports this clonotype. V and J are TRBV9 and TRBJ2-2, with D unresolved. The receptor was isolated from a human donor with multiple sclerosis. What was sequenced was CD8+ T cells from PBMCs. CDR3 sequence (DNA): TGTGCCAGCAGTCCCCCCGCCGCGAACACCGGGGAGCTGTTTTTT. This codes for CASSPPAANTGELFF.